The rows below give T cell receptor beta chains drawn from one sample of a study of blood T cells in healthy people across ages. TCRdb recomputed calls from the 5' RACE reads with MiXCR, one row per CDR3 protein. Among roughly 790,000 distinct CDR3 sequences listed, roughly two fifths were seen once. What was sequenced was blood. These receptors originate from a woman in her fifties or sixties in good health. Both conserved end residues are part of each CDR3. A D gene is named only where the DNA matches it firmly. Expanded clones are given a class, and other clones once, few, many or no size at all.

>TRBD1|TRBJ1-1|few|TRBV2
CASSEAPGQGRGEAFF
TGTGCCAGCAGTGAAGCACCCGGACAGGGTCGTGGTGAAGCTTTCTTT
>NA|TRBJ2-7|few|TRBV10-3
CAIRGGSYNEQYF
TGTGCCATTAGGGGGGGGTCCTACAATGAGCAGTACTTC
>NA|TRBJ1-1|once|TRBV3-1
CASSQVRVTATEAFF
TGTGCCAGCAGCCAAGTAAGGGTTACCGCCACTGAAGCTTTCTTT
>NA|TRBJ2-7|NA|TRBV7-3
CASSLAPWGASYNEQYF
TGTGCCAGCAGCTTAGCTCCATGGGGGGCCTCCTACAATGAGCAGTACTTC
>TRBD1|TRBJ2-7|few|TRBV6-5
CASSYVRTGTEEYEQYF
TGTGCCAGCAGTTACGTAAGAACCGGGACAGAAGAGTACGAGCAGTACTTC
>NA|TRBJ1-5|NA|TRBV18
CASSLPGLDQPQHF
TGTGCCAGCTCACTCCCGGGGCTAGATCAGCCCCAGCATTTT
>NA|TRBJ2-5|many|TRBV15
CATSRVFTQETQYF
TGTGCCACCAGCAGAGTATTTACACAAGAGACCCAGTACTTC
>TRBD1|TRBJ2-1|NA|TRBV20-1
CSAKRTGSYNEQFF
TGCAGTGCTAAGAGGACAGGATCCTACAATGAGCAGTTCTTC
>NA|TRBJ2-7|NA|TRBV24-1
CATSDPGRSYEQYF
TGTGCCACCAGTGATCCGGGCCGCTCCTACGAGCAGTACTTC
>TRBD1|TRBJ2-3|many|TRBV12-3/TRBV12-4
CASSFGTVTDTQYF
TGTGCCAGCAGTTTCGGGACAGTTACAGATACGCAGTATTTT
>TRBD1|TRBJ2-7|NA|TRBV7-8
CASSLAASGQGATEQYF
TGTGCCAGCAGCTTAGCTGCCTCGGGACAGGGGGCGACCGAGCAGTACTTC
>TRBD2|TRBJ2-5|NA|TRBV20-1
CSARDASGGQETQYF
TGCAGTGCTAGAGATGCTAGCGGGGGCCAAGAGACCCAGTACTTC
>NA|TRBJ2-2|NA|TRBV7-7
CASSQDPGAGEPFF
TGTGCTAGCAGCCAGGACCCCGGAGCCGGGGAGCCGTTTTTT
>NA|TRBJ1-2|NA|TRBV7-2
CASSWTPGRPLYGYTF
TGTGCCAGCAGCTGGACCCCGGGGCGCCCTCTCTATGGCTACACCTTC
>NA|TRBJ2-7|many|TRBV6-1
CASSVRDFMIYEQYF
TGTGCCAGCAGTGTACGGGACTTCATGATCTACGAGCAGTACTTC
>NA|TRBJ2-1|NA|TRBV5-6
CASSWGRSAYNEQFF
TGTGCCAGCAGCTGGGGACGGTCGGCCTACAATGAGCAGTTCTTC
>NA|TRBJ1-2|few|TRBV7-2
CASSLVAGEEGYTF
TGTGCCAGCAGCTTAGTGGCAGGGGAGGAAGGCTACACCTTC
>NA|TRBJ2-6|NA|TRBV20-1
CSARGQSSRSGANVLTF
TGCAGTGCTAGAGGACAAAGTTCCCGCTCTGGGGCCAACGTCCTGACTTTC
>NA|TRBJ2-7|NA|TRBV28
CASTTGPPTYEQYF
TGTGCCAGTACCACCGGCCCTCCCACCTACGAGCAGTACTTC
>NA|TRBJ2-2|NA|TRBV11-2
CASSSIQKSGELFF
TGTGCCAGCAGCTCAATACAGAAGTCCGGGGAGCTGTTTTTT
>TRBD1|TRBJ2-1|NA|TRBV29-1
CSALWDRLRNEQFF
TGCAGCGCCCTCTGGGACAGGCTAAGGAATGAGCAGTTCTTC
>TRBD1|TRBJ2-5|NA|TRBV6-5
CASSLPRQGANEQYF
TGTGCCAGCAGTCTCCCGCGACAGGGGGCTAATGAGCAGTACTTC
>TRBD2|TRBJ2-1|few|TRBV11-3
CASSSGGSGGSYNEQFF
TGTGCCAGCAGCTCAGGGGGTAGCGGGGGCTCCTACAATGAGCAGTTCTTC
>NA|TRBJ2-3|NA|TRBV5-6
CASSLLVAPDTQYF
TGTGCCAGCAGCTTGCTGGTAGCCCCAGATACGCAGTATTTT
>NA|TRBJ2-5|NA|TRBV6-2/TRBV6-3
CASSYREETQYF
TGTGCCAGCAGTTACCGGGAAGAGACCCAGTACTTC
>NA|TRBJ1-5|NA|TRBV20-1
CSVTQNFNQPQHF
TGCAGTGTCACCCAGAATTTCAATCAGCCCCAGCATTTT
>NA|TRBJ2-7|NA|TRBV6-6
CASARPSKYEQYF
TGTGCCAGCGCCCGGCCGTCCAAGTACGAGCAGTACTTC
>TRBD1|TRBJ2-1|few|TRBV18
CASSGRQGSYNEQFF
TGTGCCAGCTCAGGGAGACAGGGGTCCTACAATGAGCAGTTCTTC
>NA|TRBJ2-1|NA|TRBV23-1
CASSPPPGGKKREMRNEQFF
TGCGCCAGCAGTCCTCCTCCAGGGGGCAAAAAGCGGGAGATGAGGAATGAGCAGTTCTTC
>TRBD2|TRBJ2-7|once|TRBV27
CASSSLAGAALGYEQYF
TGTGCCAGCAGTTCGCTAGCGGGAGCGGCGTTGGGGTACGAGCAGTACTTC
>TRBD1|TRBJ2-4|NA|TRBV7-2
CASSLEGQGAGEQYF
TGTGCCAGCAGCTTAGAGGGACAGGGGGCAGGAGAGCAGTACTTC
>NA|TRBJ2-1|few|TRBV20-1
CSARVIGPYNEQFF
TGCAGTGCTAGAGTGATAGGACCGTACAATGAGCAGTTCTTC
>TRBD1|TRBJ2-7|NA|TRBV5-1
CASSWGTGINNEQYF
TGCGCCAGCAGCTGGGGGACAGGGATCAACAATGAGCAGTACTTC
>TRBD1|TRBJ2-7|few|TRBV20-1
CSARRTGVREQYF
TGCAGTGCTAGACGGACAGGGGTTCGCGAGCAGTACTTC
>NA|TRBJ1-4|few|TRBV27
CASHPDGATNEKLFF
TGTGCCAGCCACCCGGACGGTGCAACTAATGAAAAACTGTTTTTT
>TRBD1|TRBJ2-3|NA|TRBV9
CASSTIFGTASTDTQYF
TGTGCCAGCAGCACGATCTTTGGGACAGCTAGCACAGATACGCAGTATTTT
>TRBD1|TRBJ1-6|NA|TRBV20-1
CSARDLDRTSSYNSPLHF
TGCAGTGCTAGAGATTTGGACAGGACCAGCTCCTATAATTCACCCCTCCACTTT